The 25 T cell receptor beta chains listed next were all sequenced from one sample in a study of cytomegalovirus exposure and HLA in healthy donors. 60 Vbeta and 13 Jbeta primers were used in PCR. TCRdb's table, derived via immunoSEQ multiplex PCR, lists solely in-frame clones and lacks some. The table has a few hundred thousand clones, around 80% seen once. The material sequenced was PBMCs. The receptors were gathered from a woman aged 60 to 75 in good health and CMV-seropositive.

CDR3 loop: CASSEREWGGETQYF. The CDR3 bases are TGTGCCAGCAGTGAACGTGAGTGGGGAGGCGAGACCCAGTACTTC. The chain recombines TRBV2 with TRBJ2-5; tentatively, D is TRBD2 (6 bases). This CDR3 region has 15 residues. Germline V gene lookup returns CDR1 SNHLY and CDR2 FYNNEI. Trimming cost V 2 bases and J 5 bases, with 15 bases left between them.

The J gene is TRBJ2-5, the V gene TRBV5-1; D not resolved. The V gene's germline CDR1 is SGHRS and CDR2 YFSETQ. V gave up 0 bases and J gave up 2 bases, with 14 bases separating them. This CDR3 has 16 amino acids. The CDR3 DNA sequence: TGCGCCAGCAGCTTGGCCAGGTACATTGGGCAAGAGACCCAGTACTTC. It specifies CASSLARYIGQETQYF.

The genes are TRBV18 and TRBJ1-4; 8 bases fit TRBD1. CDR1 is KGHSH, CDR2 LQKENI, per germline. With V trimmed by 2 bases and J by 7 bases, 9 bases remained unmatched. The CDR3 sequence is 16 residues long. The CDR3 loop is CASSPTGDRKREKLFF. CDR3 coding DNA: TGTGCCAGCTCACCAACAGGGGACAGGAAACGTGAAAAACTGTTTTTT. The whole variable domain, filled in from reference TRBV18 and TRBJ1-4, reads NAGVMQNPRHLVRRRGQEARLRCSPMKGHSHVYWYRQLPEEGLKFMVYLQKENIIDESGMPKERFSAEFPKEGPSILRIQQVVRGDSAAYFCASSPTGDRKREKLFFGSGTQLSVL.

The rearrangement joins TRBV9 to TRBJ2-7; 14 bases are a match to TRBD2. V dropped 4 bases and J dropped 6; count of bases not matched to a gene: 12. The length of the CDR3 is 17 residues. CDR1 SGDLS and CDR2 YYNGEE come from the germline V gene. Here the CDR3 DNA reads TGTGCCAGCAGCATAGGCCCCGGGACTAGCGGGAGCGGCGAGCAGTACTTC. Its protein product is CASSIGPGTSGSGEQYF. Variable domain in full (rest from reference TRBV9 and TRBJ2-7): DSGVTQTPKHLITATGQRVTLRCSPRSGDLSVYWYQQSLDQGLQFLIQYYNGEERAKGNILERFSAQQFPDLHSELNLSSLELGDSALYFCASSIGPGTSGSGEQYFGPGTRLTVT.

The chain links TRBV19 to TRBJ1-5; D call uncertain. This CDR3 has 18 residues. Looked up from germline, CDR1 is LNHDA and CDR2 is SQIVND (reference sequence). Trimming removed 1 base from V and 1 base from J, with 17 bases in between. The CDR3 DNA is TGTGCCAGTAGTATAGCATTCTCCGGGGATAGGAGCAATCAGCCCCAGCATTTT. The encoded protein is CASSIAFSGDRSNQPQHF.

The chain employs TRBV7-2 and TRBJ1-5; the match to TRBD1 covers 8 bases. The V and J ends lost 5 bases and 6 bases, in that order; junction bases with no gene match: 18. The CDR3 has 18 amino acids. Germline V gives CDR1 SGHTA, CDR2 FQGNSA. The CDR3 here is CASSPGAPGTGGSQPQHF. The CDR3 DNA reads TGTGCCAGCAGCCCGGGTGCCCCCGGGACAGGAGGGAGTCAGCCCCAGCATTTT.

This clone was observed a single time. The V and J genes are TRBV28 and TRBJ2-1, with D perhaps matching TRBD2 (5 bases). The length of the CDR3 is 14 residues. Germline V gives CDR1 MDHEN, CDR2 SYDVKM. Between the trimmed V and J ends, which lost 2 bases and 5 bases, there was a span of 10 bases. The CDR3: CASSLVTRNNEQFF. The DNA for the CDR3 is TGTGCCAGCAGTTTAGTTACTAGGAACAATGAGCAGTTCTTC.

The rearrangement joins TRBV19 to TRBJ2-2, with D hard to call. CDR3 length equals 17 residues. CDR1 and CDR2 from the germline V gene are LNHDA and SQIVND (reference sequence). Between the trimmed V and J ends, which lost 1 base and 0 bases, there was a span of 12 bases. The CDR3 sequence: CASSIVRLWSNTGELFF. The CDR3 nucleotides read TGTGCCAGTAGTATAGTCCGCCTATGGTCGAACACCGGGGAGCTGTTTTTT.

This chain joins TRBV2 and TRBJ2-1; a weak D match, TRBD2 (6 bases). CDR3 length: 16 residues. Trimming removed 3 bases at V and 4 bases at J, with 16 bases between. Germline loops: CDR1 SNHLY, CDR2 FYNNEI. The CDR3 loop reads CASSDLASGSYNEQFF. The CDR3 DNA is TGTGCCAGCAGTGATCTGGCGTCCGGGAGTTACAATGAGCAGTTCTTC.

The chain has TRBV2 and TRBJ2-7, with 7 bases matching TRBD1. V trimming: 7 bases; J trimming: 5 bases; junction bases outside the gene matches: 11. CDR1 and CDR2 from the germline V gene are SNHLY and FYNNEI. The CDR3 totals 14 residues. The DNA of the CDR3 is TGTGCCAGCACAGAATGGGACAGACTGGACGAGCAGTACTTC. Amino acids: CASTEWDRLDEQYF.

The CDR3: CASSVARTGELFF. The CDR3 DNA follows: TGTGCCAGCAGCGTAGCGAGGACCGGGGAGCTGTTTTTT. The chain recombines TRBV9 with TRBJ2-2; D gene uncertain. The CDR3 consists of 13 residues. V lost 0 bases to trimming and J lost 5 bases, with 5 bases between them. Germline lookup yields CDR1 SGDLS and CDR2 YYNGEE.

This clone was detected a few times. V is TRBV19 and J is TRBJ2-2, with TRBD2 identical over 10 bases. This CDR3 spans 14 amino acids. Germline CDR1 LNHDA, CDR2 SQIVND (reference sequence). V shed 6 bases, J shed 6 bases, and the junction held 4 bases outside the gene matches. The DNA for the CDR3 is TGTGCCAGTAGAGGGCTAGCGGGAGCCGGGGAGCTGTTTTTT. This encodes CASRGLAGAGELFF. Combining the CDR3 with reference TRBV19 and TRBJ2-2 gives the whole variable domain DGGITQSPKYLFRKEGQNVTLSCEQNLNHDAMYWYRQDPGQGLRLIYYSQIVNDFQKGDIAEGYSVSREKKESFPLTVTSAQKNPTAFYLCASRGLAGAGELFFGEGSRLTVL.

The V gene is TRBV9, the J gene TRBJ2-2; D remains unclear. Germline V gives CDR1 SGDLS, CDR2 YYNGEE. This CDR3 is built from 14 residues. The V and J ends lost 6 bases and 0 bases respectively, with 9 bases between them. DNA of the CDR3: TGTGCCAGCACCTTTTTAGCGAACACCGGGGAGCTGTTTTTT. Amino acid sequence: CASTFLANTGELFF.

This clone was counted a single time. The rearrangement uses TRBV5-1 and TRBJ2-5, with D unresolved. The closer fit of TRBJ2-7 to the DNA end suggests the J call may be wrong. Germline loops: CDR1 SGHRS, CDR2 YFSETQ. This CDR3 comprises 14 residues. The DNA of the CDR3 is TGCGCCAGCAGCTTGGGAGGTAATGGTGGCGAGCAGTACTTC. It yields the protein CASSLGGNGGEQYF.

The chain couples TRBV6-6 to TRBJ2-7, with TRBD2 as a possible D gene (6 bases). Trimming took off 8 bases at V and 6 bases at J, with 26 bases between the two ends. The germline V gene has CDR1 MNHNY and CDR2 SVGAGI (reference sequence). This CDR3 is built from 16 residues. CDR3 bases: TGTGCCAGCTACAGGATAATTAGCGGTAGGGTGGGCGAGCAGTACTTC. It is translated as CASYRIISGRVGEQYF.

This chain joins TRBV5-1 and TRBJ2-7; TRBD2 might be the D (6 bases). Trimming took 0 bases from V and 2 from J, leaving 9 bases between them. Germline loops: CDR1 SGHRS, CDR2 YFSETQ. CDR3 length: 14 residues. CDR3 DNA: TGCGCCAGCAGCTTGGGGAGCGGGCCCTACGAGCAGTACTTC. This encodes CASSLGSGPYEQYF.

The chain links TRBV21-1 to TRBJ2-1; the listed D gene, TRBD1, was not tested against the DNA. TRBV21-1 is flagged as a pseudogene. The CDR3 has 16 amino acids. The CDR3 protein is CASSTKGTGLDHEQFF. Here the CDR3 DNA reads TGTGCCAGCAGCACCAAAGGGACAGGGCTCGATCATGAGCAGTTCTTC.

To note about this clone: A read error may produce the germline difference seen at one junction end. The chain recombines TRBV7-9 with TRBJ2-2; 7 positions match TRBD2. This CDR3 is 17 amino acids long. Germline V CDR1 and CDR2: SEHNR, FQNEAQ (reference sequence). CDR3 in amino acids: CSSSPGSGGRFIGELFF. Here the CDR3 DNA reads TGTTCCAGCAGCCCCGGGTCGGGGGGAAGATTTATCGGGGAGCTGTTTTTT.

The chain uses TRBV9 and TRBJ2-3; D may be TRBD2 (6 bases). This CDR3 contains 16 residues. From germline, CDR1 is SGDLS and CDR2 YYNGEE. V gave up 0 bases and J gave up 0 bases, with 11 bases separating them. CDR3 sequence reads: CASSVGASESTDTQYF. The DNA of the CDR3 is TGTGCCAGCAGCGTAGGGGCTAGCGAGAGCACAGATACGCAGTATTTT.

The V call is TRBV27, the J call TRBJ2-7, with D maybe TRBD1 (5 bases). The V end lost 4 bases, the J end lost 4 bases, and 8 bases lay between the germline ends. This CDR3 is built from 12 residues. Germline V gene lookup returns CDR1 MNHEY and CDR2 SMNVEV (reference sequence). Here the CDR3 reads CASSSQGYEQYF. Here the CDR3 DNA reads TGTGCCAGCAGTTCCCAGGGTTACGAGCAGTACTTC.

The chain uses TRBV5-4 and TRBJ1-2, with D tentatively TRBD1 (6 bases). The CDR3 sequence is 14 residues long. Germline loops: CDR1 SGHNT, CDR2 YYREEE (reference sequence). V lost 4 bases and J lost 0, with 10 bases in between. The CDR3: CASSLRTANYGYTF. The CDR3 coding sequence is TGTGCCAGCAGCCTAAGGACAGCTAACTATGGCTACACCTTC.

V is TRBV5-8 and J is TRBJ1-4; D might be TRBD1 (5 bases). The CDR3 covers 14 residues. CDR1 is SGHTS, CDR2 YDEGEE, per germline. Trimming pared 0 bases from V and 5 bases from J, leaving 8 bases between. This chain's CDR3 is CASSLGQRNEKLFF. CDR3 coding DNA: TGTGCCAGCAGCTTGGGACAGAGAAATGAAAAACTGTTTTTT.

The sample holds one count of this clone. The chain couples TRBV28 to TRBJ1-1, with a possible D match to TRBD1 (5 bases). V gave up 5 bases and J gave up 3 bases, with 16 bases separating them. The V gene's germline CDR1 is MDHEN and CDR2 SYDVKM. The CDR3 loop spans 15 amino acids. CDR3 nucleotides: TGTGCCAGCAGTGCTAGTTGGGGGGTTTACACTGAAGCTTTCTTT. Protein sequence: CASSASWGVYTEAFF.

Here the CDR3 DNA reads TGTGCCAGCAGTGGTAGAGAGAATCAGCCCCAGCATTTT. Protein: CASSGRENQPQHF. The chain links TRBV6-1 to TRBJ1-5; unclear D gene. V was cut by 4 bases and J by 4 bases, with 8 bases left in between. CDR1 and CDR2 from the germline V gene are MNHNS and SASEGT. The CDR3 consists of 13 residues.

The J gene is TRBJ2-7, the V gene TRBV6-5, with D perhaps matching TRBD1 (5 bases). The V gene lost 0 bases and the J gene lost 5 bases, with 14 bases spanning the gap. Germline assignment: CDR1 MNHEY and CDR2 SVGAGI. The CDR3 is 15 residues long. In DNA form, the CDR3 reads TGTGCCAGCAGTTACTCAGGGCAGGGTATTAACGAGCAGTACTTC. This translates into CASSYSGQGINEQYF.